This TCR beta chain was retrieved from a study of early T cells in non-severe SARS-CoV-2 infection. Study-wide context: From unsorted whole blood, bulk RNA was sequenced, and the chains remained unpaired. Study results and caveats: Missing private and CD4 specificities, VDJdb matching favored anti-spike CD8 responses.

For this clonotype: The antigen remains unidentified.

V was pared by 2 bases and J by 11 bases, with 13 bases of the junction left unmatched. Germline lookup yields CDR1 SGHRS and CDR2 YFSETQ. CDR3 length: 16 residues. Unique molecular identifiers were added to individual cDNA molecules. A single record per CDR3 protein comes from TCRdb applying MiXCR to the 5' RACE reads. The sample has about 64,000 distinct CDR3 sequences, less than 5.5% seen once. The TCR comes from an adult who was a healthcare worker with PCR-confirmed SARS-CoV-2 infection or an uninfected control (not recorded which). The chain carries TRBV5-1 and TRBJ2-3; the match to TRBD2 covers 11 bases. The sequencing sample was made of whole blood. The CDR3, as DNA: TGCGCCAGCAGCTTCGATGGGACTAGCGGCCTTCAGGGGCAGTATTTT. This translates into CASSFDGTSGLQGQYF.